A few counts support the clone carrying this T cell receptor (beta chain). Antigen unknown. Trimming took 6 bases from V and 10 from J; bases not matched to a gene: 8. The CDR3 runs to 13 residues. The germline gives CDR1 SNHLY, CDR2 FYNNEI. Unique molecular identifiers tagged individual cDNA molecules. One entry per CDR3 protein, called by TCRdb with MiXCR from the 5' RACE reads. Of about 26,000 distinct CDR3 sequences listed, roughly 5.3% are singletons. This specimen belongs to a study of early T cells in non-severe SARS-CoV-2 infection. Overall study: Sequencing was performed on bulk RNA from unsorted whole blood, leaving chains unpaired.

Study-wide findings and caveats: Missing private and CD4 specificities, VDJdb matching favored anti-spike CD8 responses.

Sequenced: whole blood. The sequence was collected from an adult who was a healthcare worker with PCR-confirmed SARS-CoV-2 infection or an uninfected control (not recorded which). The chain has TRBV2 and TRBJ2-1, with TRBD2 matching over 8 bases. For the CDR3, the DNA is TGTGCCAGCAGGGAGGGGACTAGGGGCGAGCAGTTCTTC. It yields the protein CASREGTRGEQFF. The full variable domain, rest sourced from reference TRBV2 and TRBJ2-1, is EPEVTQTPSHQVTQMGQEVILRCVPISNHLYFYWYRQILGQKVEFLVSFYNNEISEKSEIFDDQFSVERPDGSNFTLKIRSTKLEDSAMYFCASREGTRGEQFFGPGTRLTVL.